This TCR beta chain was sequenced for a study of blood T cell repertoires in COVID-19. Clones were read by immunoSEQ multiplex PCR, and TCRdb kept only the in-frame ones, dropping some. The table lists some 150,000 clones, around 81% of them singletons. This CDR3 has 15 amino acids. V lost 2 bases to trimming and J lost 2 bases, with 7 bases between them. Germline CDR1 is SEHNR and CDR2 is FQNEAQ (reference sequence). V usage is TRBV7-9 and J usage is TRBJ2-6, with TRBD1 as a possible D gene (5 bases). Source material: peripheral blood. This clonotype originated in a woman aged 55-75 years with acute or convalescent COVID-19. CDR3 loop: CASSLQGAGANVLTF. The CDR3 nucleotides read TGTGCCAGCAGCTTACAAGGGGCTGGGGCCAACGTCCTGACTTTC. Filled out from reference TRBV7-9 and TRBJ2-6, the complete variable domain reads DTGVSQNPRHKITKRGQNVTFRCDPISEHNRLYWYRQTLGQGPEFLTYFQNEAQLEKSRLLSDRFSAERPKGSFSTLEIQRTEQGDSAMYLCASSLQGAGANVLTFGAGSRLTVL.